A selection of T cell receptor beta chains follows, all from one sample in a study of blood T cell repertoires in COVID-19. Assay: immunoSEQ multiplex PCR; the TCRdb copy retains only in-frame clones and omits some. The sample has around 86,000 clones, approximately 89% seen once. The sample consisted of peripheral blood. The receptors here all came from a human donor with acute or convalescent COVID-19. The donor label of this sample is uncertain. CDR3s include the opening cysteine and the closing phenylalanine or tryptophan. Each record gives: J gene, V gene, D gene, clone size, CDR3 DNA, CDR3 protein. A D gene is named only where the DNA matches it firmly. For some rows the clone size is stated as once, few or many, or as a class when expanded; others skip it.

j_call: TRBJ2-4; v_call: TRBV20-1; d_call: NA; clone_size: NA; cdr3_nt: TGCAGTGCTAGTGGGGAGGCTAGTTGGGGCAAAAACATTCAGTACTTC; cdr3_aa: CSASGEASWGKNIQYF
j_call: TRBJ1-4; v_call: TRBV3-1/TRBV3-2; d_call: NA; clone_size: NA; cdr3_nt: TGTGCCAGCAGCCTCCGAAGGCAGGGTAATGAAAAACTGTTTTTT; cdr3_aa: CASSLRRQGNEKLFF
j_call: TRBJ2-7; v_call: TRBV6-5; d_call: TRBD1; clone_size: NA; cdr3_nt: TGTGCCAGCAGTTGGACAGGGTCTGAGGAGCAGTACTTC; cdr3_aa: CASSWTGSEEQYF
j_call: TRBJ1-3; v_call: TRBV6-5; d_call: NA; clone_size: NA; cdr3_nt: TGTGCCAGCAGTCGCAGGGACTCTGGAAACACCATATATTTT; cdr3_aa: CASSRRDSGNTIYF
j_call: TRBJ2-2; v_call: TRBV2; d_call: NA; clone_size: NA; cdr3_nt: TGTGCCAGCGCCCCCGGGGTGGGAGTCCCCGGGGAGCTGTTTTTT; cdr3_aa: CASAPGVGVPGELFF
j_call: TRBJ2-7; v_call: TRBV5-1; d_call: TRBD1; clone_size: NA; cdr3_nt: TGCGCCAGCAGCCATGGGGACAGGTCGAAGGGGGAGCAGTACTTC; cdr3_aa: CASSHGDRSKGEQYF
j_call: TRBJ1-2; v_call: TRBV7-9; d_call: NA; clone_size: NA; cdr3_nt: TGTGCCAGCAGCCCGACAGCCCTTGGCTACACCTTC; cdr3_aa: CASSPTALGYTF
j_call: TRBJ2-4; v_call: TRBV6-2/TRBV6-3; d_call: TRBD2; clone_size: NA; cdr3_nt: TGTGCCAGCAGTCCCACTAGCGGGGACAGCATTCAGTACTTC; cdr3_aa: CASSPTSGDSIQYF
j_call: TRBJ2-3; v_call: TRBV9; d_call: NA; clone_size: NA; cdr3_nt: TGTGCCAGCAGCGCACAGAGGTGGGGGGGCGCAGATACGCAGTATTTT; cdr3_aa: CASSAQRWGGADTQYF
j_call: TRBJ2-3; v_call: TRBV4-2; d_call: TRBD2; clone_size: NA; cdr3_nt: TGTGCCAGCAGCCAAGAGGCCCCGGGGGGGTACACAGATACGCAGTATTTT; cdr3_aa: CASSQEAPGGYTDTQYF
j_call: TRBJ1-2; v_call: TRBV28; d_call: NA; clone_size: NA; cdr3_nt: TGTGCCAGCGGAACGGGATTTTCGGGGGGCTACACCTTC; cdr3_aa: CASGTGFSGGYTF
j_call: TRBJ2-7; v_call: TRBV19; d_call: TRBD1; clone_size: few; cdr3_nt: TGTGCCAGTAGTATCGGGACAGGGCGCGAGCAGTACTTC; cdr3_aa: CASSIGTGREQYF
j_call: TRBJ2-1; v_call: TRBV2; d_call: TRBD1; clone_size: NA; cdr3_nt: TGTGCCAGCGGTCGTCGGACAGGATCCTACAATGAGCAGTTCTTC; cdr3_aa: CASGRRTGSYNEQFF
j_call: TRBJ2-6; v_call: TRBV10-1; d_call: NA; clone_size: NA; cdr3_nt: TGCGCCAGCAGTGAGAATCGCGGTCTGTCTGGGGCCAACGTCCTGACTTTC; cdr3_aa: CASSENRGLSGANVLTF
j_call: TRBJ2-2; v_call: TRBV5-5; d_call: TRBD1; clone_size: NA; cdr3_nt: TGTGCCAGCAGTTCCGGGACAGGGGACACCGGGGAGCTGTTTTTT; cdr3_aa: CASSSGTGDTGELFF
j_call: TRBJ1-4; v_call: TRBV10-3; d_call: TRBD1; clone_size: NA; cdr3_nt: TGTGCCATCAGTGAAGGACAGGGCGAGAATGAAAAACTGTTTTTT; cdr3_aa: CAISEGQGENEKLFF
j_call: TRBJ1-1; v_call: TRBV4-1; d_call: TRBD1; clone_size: few; cdr3_nt: TGCGCCAGCAGCCGAGACAGGGATGGGTCGGCTTTCTTT; cdr3_aa: CASSRDRDGSAFF
j_call: TRBJ1-1; v_call: TRBV6-5; d_call: NA; clone_size: NA; cdr3_nt: TGTGCCAGCATTGGCTCACCGAACACTGAAGCTTTCTTT; cdr3_aa: CASIGSPNTEAFF
j_call: TRBJ2-1; v_call: TRBV7-2; d_call: TRBD2; clone_size: NA; cdr3_nt: TGTGCCAGCAGCTTAGTACGGGGGGGCAACAATGAGCAGTTCTTC; cdr3_aa: CASSLVRGGNNEQFF
j_call: TRBJ1-1; v_call: TRBV28; d_call: NA; clone_size: NA; cdr3_nt: TGTGCCAGCACCCCCGGTAGTCTGAACACTGAAGCTTTCTTT; cdr3_aa: CASTPGSLNTEAFF
j_call: TRBJ1-5; v_call: TRBV27; d_call: NA; clone_size: NA; cdr3_nt: TGTGCCAGCAGCGCGAAGGGAGACAATCAGCCCCAGCATTTT; cdr3_aa: CASSAKGDNQPQHF
j_call: TRBJ1-3; v_call: TRBV28; d_call: NA; clone_size: NA; cdr3_nt: TGTGCCAGCAGTTCCCCCGCCGGGGGTAGTGGAAACACCATATATTTT; cdr3_aa: CASSSPAGGSGNTIYF
j_call: TRBJ2-1; v_call: TRBV6-1; d_call: TRBD2; clone_size: NA; cdr3_nt: TGTGCCAGCAGACGCGGGACTAGCTCCTACAATGAGCAGTTCTTC; cdr3_aa: CASRRGTSSYNEQFF
j_call: TRBJ2-3; v_call: TRBV6-4; d_call: TRBD2; clone_size: NA; cdr3_nt: TGTGCCAGCAGTGAAACAGCGGGGACAGATACGCAGTATTTT; cdr3_aa: CASSETAGTDTQYF
j_call: TRBJ1-3; v_call: TRBV11-2; d_call: NA; clone_size: NA; cdr3_nt: TGTGCCAGCAGCTTAGTCGGGACTGGAAACACCATATATTTT; cdr3_aa: CASSLVGTGNTIYF
j_call: TRBJ1-2; v_call: TRBV5-5; d_call: NA; clone_size: few; cdr3_nt: TGTGCCAGCAGCTGGGCCGGGAGCGATTTCTATGGCTACACCTTC; cdr3_aa: CASSWAGSDFYGYTF
j_call: TRBJ2-5; v_call: TRBV5-5; d_call: NA; clone_size: NA; cdr3_nt: TGTGCCAGCAGCCCCCAGGTGGATCAAGAGACCCAGTACTTC; cdr3_aa: CASSPQVDQETQYF
j_call: TRBJ1-6; v_call: TRBV4-2; d_call: NA; clone_size: NA; cdr3_nt: TGTGCCAGCAGCCAAGATGGGCAAAGGCAGTATTCACCCCTCCACTTT; cdr3_aa: CASSQDGQRQYSPLHF
j_call: TRBJ2-7; v_call: TRBV28; d_call: TRBD1; clone_size: NA; cdr3_nt: TGTGCCAGCAGTCTCCGGGACAGGGGCTACGAGCAGTACTTC; cdr3_aa: CASSLRDRGYEQYF
j_call: TRBJ1-5; v_call: TRBV19; d_call: TRBD1; clone_size: NA; cdr3_nt: TGTGCCAGTAGTAGATCGACAGGGGAGGGCAATCAGCCCCAGCATTTT; cdr3_aa: CASSRSTGEGNQPQHF
j_call: TRBJ2-1; v_call: TRBV15; d_call: TRBD1; clone_size: NA; cdr3_nt: TGTGCCACCAGCAGGCTGGACAGGGGACGCGATGAGCAGTTCTTC; cdr3_aa: CATSRLDRGRDEQFF
j_call: TRBJ1-6; v_call: TRBV5-1; d_call: NA; clone_size: NA; cdr3_nt: TGCGCCAGCAGCTTGGCTGGCCAGCGAGGATCACCCCTCCACTTT; cdr3_aa: CASSLAGQRGSPLHF
j_call: TRBJ2-2; v_call: TRBV4-1; d_call: NA; clone_size: NA; cdr3_nt: TGCGCCAGCAAACAGGGAGTCACCGGGGAGCTGTTTTTT; cdr3_aa: CASKQGVTGELFF
j_call: TRBJ2-2; v_call: TRBV4-1; d_call: TRBD1; clone_size: NA; cdr3_nt: TGCGCCAGCAGCCAAGCCGACAGGGAAGCCGGGGAGCTGTTTTTT; cdr3_aa: CASSQADREAGELFF
j_call: TRBJ1-2; v_call: TRBV5-1; d_call: NA; clone_size: NA; cdr3_nt: TGCGCCAGCAGCTCGGCGGGGGGGAGGAGTAGCTATGGCTACACCTTC; cdr3_aa: CASSSAGGRSSYGYTF
j_call: TRBJ1-2; v_call: TRBV3-1/TRBV3-2; d_call: TRBD1; clone_size: NA; cdr3_nt: TGTGCCAGCAGCCAAGGGGACAGGGGATCCTATGGCTACACCTTC; cdr3_aa: CASSQGDRGSYGYTF
j_call: TRBJ1-2; v_call: TRBV5-1; d_call: NA; clone_size: NA; cdr3_nt: TGCGCCAGCAGCTTGGAGCCAGGGTCTAACTATGGCTACACCTTC; cdr3_aa: CASSLEPGSNYGYTF
j_call: TRBJ2-5; v_call: TRBV5-1; d_call: NA; clone_size: NA; cdr3_nt: TGCGCCAGCAGCTTGGGACAGACGACCCAGTACTTC; cdr3_aa: CASSLGQTTQYF
j_call: TRBJ2-3; v_call: TRBV7-2; d_call: TRBD2; clone_size: NA; cdr3_nt: TGTGCCAGCAGCTCAACGAGCGGGGGGCGCAGCACAGATACGCAGTATTTT; cdr3_aa: CASSSTSGGRSTDTQYF
j_call: TRBJ1-1; v_call: TRBV5-8; d_call: NA; clone_size: NA; cdr3_nt: TGTGCCAGCAGCGCGGGATGGGGATTGAACACTGAAGCTTTCTTT; cdr3_aa: CASSAGWGLNTEAFF
j_call: TRBJ2-5; v_call: TRBV7-3; d_call: TRBD1; clone_size: once; cdr3_nt: TGTGCCAGCAGCTTGCTTGGGCCGGGACAGGGGACGGAGACCCAGTACTTC; cdr3_aa: CASSLLGPGQGTETQYF
j_call: TRBJ2-5; v_call: TRBV28; d_call: TRBD1; clone_size: NA; cdr3_nt: TGTGCCAGCAGTTTGGGATCCTACCCGGGACAGGGTAGTCGAGAGACCCAGTACTTC; cdr3_aa: CASSLGSYPGQGSRETQYF
j_call: TRBJ2-5; v_call: TRBV18; d_call: TRBD1; clone_size: NA; cdr3_nt: TGTGCCAGCTCACCTCTGGGACAGGGGAAAGAGACCCAGTACTTC; cdr3_aa: CASSPLGQGKETQYF
j_call: TRBJ1-6; v_call: TRBV7-2; d_call: NA; clone_size: NA; cdr3_nt: TGTGCCAGCAGCTTAGTACCCTCTAGTACTTCACCCCTCCACTTT; cdr3_aa: CASSLVPSSTSPLHF
j_call: TRBJ1-1; v_call: TRBV23-1; d_call: NA; clone_size: NA; cdr3_nt: TGCGCCAGCAGTCCGGACTCTAAAACTGAAGCTTTCTTT; cdr3_aa: CASSPDSKTEAFF
j_call: TRBJ2-2; v_call: TRBV2; d_call: NA; clone_size: NA; cdr3_nt: TGTGCCAGCAGTGAGTCACAGTACACCGGGGAGCTGTTTTTT; cdr3_aa: CASSESQYTGELFF
j_call: TRBJ2-1; v_call: TRBV10-3; d_call: NA; clone_size: NA; cdr3_nt: TGTGCCATTTCCCCGGACAGTGCTTCCTACAATGAGCAGTTCTTC; cdr3_aa: CAISPDSASYNEQFF
j_call: TRBJ2-7; v_call: TRBV19; d_call: TRBD1; clone_size: once; cdr3_nt: TGTGCCAGTAGAAGCGGCTCCGGGACAGATTACTACGAGCAGTACTTC; cdr3_aa: CASRSGSGTDYYEQYF
j_call: TRBJ1-1; v_call: TRBV29-1; d_call: TRBD1; clone_size: NA; cdr3_nt: TGCAGCGTTGACAGGGGGCCCACTGAAGCTTTCTTT; cdr3_aa: CSVDRGPTEAFF
j_call: TRBJ1-4; v_call: TRBV7-9; d_call: TRBD1; clone_size: NA; cdr3_nt: TGTGCCAGCAGCCTACTGTTGGGGACAGTTGAAAAACTGTTTTTT; cdr3_aa: CASSLLLGTVEKLFF
j_call: TRBJ2-2; v_call: TRBV11-3; d_call: TRBD2; clone_size: NA; cdr3_nt: TGTGCCAGCAGCTCCGGGACTACCTACACCGGGGAGCTGTTTTTT; cdr3_aa: CASSSGTTYTGELFF
j_call: TRBJ1-1; v_call: TRBV3-1/TRBV3-2; d_call: NA; clone_size: NA; cdr3_nt: TGTGCCAGCAGCCGTGACAACATGAACACTGAAGCTTTCTTT; cdr3_aa: CASSRDNMNTEAFF
j_call: TRBJ2-1; v_call: TRBV11-3; d_call: NA; clone_size: few; cdr3_nt: TGTGCCAGCAGCTTAGCCACAGGGTACGGTGAGCAGTTCTTC; cdr3_aa: CASSLATGYGEQFF
j_call: TRBJ2-5; v_call: TRBV3-1/TRBV3-2; d_call: TRBD2; clone_size: NA; cdr3_nt: TGTGCCAGCAGCCGCTTCGGGACTAGCGGGCCCGAAGAGACCCAGTACTTC; cdr3_aa: CASSRFGTSGPEETQYF
j_call: TRBJ2-2; v_call: TRBV7-3; d_call: NA; clone_size: NA; cdr3_nt: TGTGCCAGCAGCTCGTTCACCGGGGAGCTGTTTTTT; cdr3_aa: CASSSFTGELFF